Listed below are T cell receptor beta chains from one sample, sequenced in a study of vaccination effects on CD4 cells after COVID-19. Only in-frame clones appear in the TCRdb table, and some are missing; sequencing was by immunoSEQ multiplex PCR. In the table there are roughly 33,000 clones, 55% to 85% of which are singletons. The antigens these receptors bind are not known. Sequencing was performed on CD4+ T cells from PBMCs cultured with HCoV-OC43 spike peptides, taken before COVID-19 vaccination. All receptors derive from a human donor who received a COVID-19 vaccine. The CDR3 runs from the conserved cysteine through the conserved F or W. Fields, in order: D gene, J gene, clone size, V gene, CDR3 DNA, CDR3 protein. The D gene is left open where the match is weak. For some rows the clone size is stated as once, few or many, or as a class when expanded; others skip it.

D: NA
J: TRBJ1-5
size: NA
V: TRBV19
DNA: TGTGCCAGTAGTATAATTGGTAGCAATCAGCCCCAGCATTTT
CDR3: CASSIIGSNQPQHF

D: TRBD1
J: TRBJ2-7
size: NA
V: TRBV18
DNA: TGTGCCAGCTCACCTCCCGGGACAGGGGGTCTTGGGTCCTACGAGCAGTACTTC
CDR3: CASSPPGTGGLGSYEQYF

D: NA
J: TRBJ1-1
size: once
V: TRBV5-1
DNA: TGCGCCAGCAGCTTGGATGGTGGGAACACTGAAGCTTTCTTT
CDR3: CASSLDGGNTEAFF

D: NA
J: TRBJ2-7
size: once
V: TRBV5-4
DNA: TGTGCCAGCAGCTTCTTACAGGGAGCTTACGAGCAGTACTTC
CDR3: CASSFLQGAYEQYF

D: NA
J: TRBJ1-6
size: NA
V: TRBV5-1
DNA: TGCGCCAGCAGCTTGGTTGAGGGTTCGTATAATTCACCCCTCCACTTT
CDR3: CASSLVEGSYNSPLHF

D: NA
J: TRBJ2-3
size: NA
V: TRBV5-1
DNA: TGCGCCAGCCAAACGGGAATGCTTTTCGGGGCCACAGATACGCAGTATTTT
CDR3: CASQTGMLFGATDTQYF

D: NA
J: TRBJ1-4
size: few
V: TRBV28
DNA: TGTGCCAGCAGTGGAACAGGAGGAAAAAGGAGACTGTTTTTT
CDR3: CASSGTGGKRRLFF

D: NA
J: TRBJ2-1
size: few
V: TRBV20-1
DNA: TGCAGTGGGGACGATGACAATGAGCAGTTCTTC
CDR3: CSGDDDNEQFF

D: TRBD2
J: TRBJ2-1
size: NA
V: TRBV11-2
DNA: TGTGCCAGCAGCTTAGCGCTAGCGGGAGGAAGGAATGAGCAGTTCTTC
CDR3: CASSLALAGGRNEQFF

D: NA
J: TRBJ1-5
size: NA
V: TRBV2
DNA: TGTGCCAGCAGCCCTGAGGGGGGGAATCAGCCCCAGCATTTT
CDR3: CASSPEGGNQPQHF

D: TRBD1
J: TRBJ1-1
size: NA
V: TRBV7-2
DNA: TGTGCCAGCAGCCAGGGGGGGGGTCTTAACACTGAAGCTTTCTTT
CDR3: CASSQGGGLNTEAFF

D: NA
J: TRBJ2-2
size: NA
V: TRBV3-1/TRBV3-2
DNA: TGTGCCAGCAGCCAAGTCGGGACAAAGAAAACCGGGGAGCTGTTTTTT
CDR3: CASSQVGTKKTGELFF

D: NA
J: TRBJ1-2
size: NA
V: TRBV5-5
DNA: TGTGCCAGCAGTTCGACTTCTAACTATGGCTACACCTTC
CDR3: CASSSTSNYGYTF

D: TRBD2
J: TRBJ2-1
size: NA
V: TRBV7-9
DNA: TGTGCCAGCAGCTTAAGTCGGGGGGGCCTGTACAATGAGCAGTTCTTC
CDR3: CASSLSRGGLYNEQFF

D: TRBD1
J: TRBJ2-1
size: NA
V: TRBV7-2
DNA: TGTGCCAGCAGCTCAGGGACAGGACCTTACAATGAGCAGTTCTTC
CDR3: CASSSGTGPYNEQFF

D: NA
J: TRBJ2-7
size: NA
V: TRBV6-2/TRBV6-3
DNA: TGTGCCAGCAGTTACACCGGGGCTCTCTACGAGCAGTACTTC
CDR3: CASSYTGALYEQYF

D: NA
J: TRBJ2-7
size: NA
V: TRBV19
DNA: TGTGCCAGTAGTAAGGTGGGACTGGGAGGCGAGCAGTACTTC
CDR3: CASSKVGLGGEQYF

D: NA
J: TRBJ2-6
size: NA
V: TRBV7-8
DNA: TGTGCCAGCAGCCCCCGTGAGGGGGCCAACGTCCTGACTTTC
CDR3: CASSPREGANVLTF

D: TRBD1
J: TRBJ1-1
size: NA
V: TRBV19
DNA: TGTGCCAGTAGTATTAGTTACAGGGGAAGAGAAGCTTTCTTT
CDR3: CASSISYRGREAFF

D: NA
J: TRBJ2-7
size: few
V: TRBV2
DNA: TGTGCCAGCAGTATAGAGGGGGCGGGGACCGAGCAGTACTTC
CDR3: CASSIEGAGTEQYF

D: TRBD1
J: TRBJ1-2
size: NA
V: TRBV28
DNA: TGTGCCAGCACCTTAACAGGGGGGGACAGGCATGGCTACACCTTC
CDR3: CASTLTGGDRHGYTF

D: NA
J: TRBJ1-6
size: NA
V: TRBV9
DNA: TGTGCCAGCACCACGCCCAAATGGGGCAGCTCCTATAATTCACCCCTCCACTTT
CDR3: CASTTPKWGSSYNSPLHF

D: TRBD1
J: TRBJ1-3
size: NA
V: TRBV7-9
DNA: TGTGCCAGCAGCTCCCCGGGACAGGGGAGCTTTCGAAACACCATATATTTT
CDR3: CASSSPGQGSFRNTIYF

D: TRBD1
J: TRBJ1-2
size: NA
V: TRBV5-4
DNA: TGTGCCAGCAGCTTGGCCGGTAGGGGGCTGCGCGGCTACACCTTC
CDR3: CASSLAGRGLRGYTF

D: NA
J: TRBJ1-2
size: NA
V: TRBV5-4
DNA: TGTGCCAGCAGCTTGGGTGGCGGAGGATATGGCTACACCTTC
CDR3: CASSLGGGGYGYTF

D: NA
J: TRBJ1-1
size: NA
V: TRBV5-6
DNA: TGTGCCAGCAGCTTGTCACCCGGGGGAGCTTTCTTT
CDR3: CASSLSPGGAFF

D: TRBD1
J: TRBJ1-2
size: once
V: TRBV7-9
DNA: TGTGCCAGCAGCTTCAGGGGGACAGGGAGTAACTATGGCTACACCTTC
CDR3: CASSFRGTGSNYGYTF

D: NA
J: TRBJ1-2
size: few
V: TRBV19
DNA: TGTGCCAGTAGTATAGAGACGGCTAACTATGGCTACACCTTC
CDR3: CASSIETANYGYTF

D: NA
J: TRBJ1-1
size: NA
V: TRBV11-2
DNA: TGTGCCAGCAGCTTAATCGCGGCAGGGACTGAAGCTTTCTTT
CDR3: CASSLIAAGTEAFF

D: TRBD2
J: TRBJ2-1
size: NA
V: TRBV9
DNA: TGTGCCAGCAGCGTAGGGCCGGCGGGGGTTCACAATGAGCAGTTCTTC
CDR3: CASSVGPAGVHNEQFF

D: NA
J: TRBJ2-7
size: NA
V: TRBV27
DNA: TGTGCCAGCAATTCAGATCCGGGGAGGAGGCTCTTTTTC
CDR3: CASNSDPGRRLFF

D: NA
J: TRBJ2-7
size: NA
V: TRBV10-1
DNA: TGCGCCAGCTCGGTGGGGGGGGGCTGGGAGCAGTACTTC
CDR3: CASSVGGGWEQYF

D: TRBD1
J: TRBJ2-7
size: NA
V: TRBV10-3
DNA: TGTGCCATCAGTCAACAGGGGGCGATCTCCTACGAGCAGTACTTC
CDR3: CAISQQGAISYEQYF

D: NA
J: TRBJ2-3
size: NA
V: TRBV7-9
DNA: TGTGCCAGCAGCTTAGGTGGAGGGCCTGGCACAGATACGCAGTATTTT
CDR3: CASSLGGGPGTDTQYF

D: TRBD1
J: TRBJ1-4
size: NA
V: TRBV7-2
DNA: TGTGCCAGCAGCTTGGGGTCCGGGACAGGGGGCATGGGAAAACTGTTTTTT
CDR3: CASSLGSGTGGMGKLFF

D: NA
J: TRBJ1-5
size: NA
V: TRBV19
DNA: TGTGCCAGTAGGGAAAGCAATCAGCCCCAGCATTTT
CDR3: CASRESNQPQHF

D: NA
J: TRBJ1-1
size: medium-sized
V: TRBV28
DNA: TGTGCCAGCATCCCTCCAGGGACGATTAAAGCTTTCTTT
CDR3: CASIPPGTIKAFF

D: TRBD1
J: TRBJ2-1
size: NA
V: TRBV19
DNA: TGTGCCAGTAGCCGCGGACAGGGGGCTCGGAATGAGCAGTTCTTC
CDR3: CASSRGQGARNEQFF

D: TRBD2
J: TRBJ2-2
size: NA
V: TRBV7-9
DNA: TGTGCCAGCAGCTTCGGGGGGGCCAACACCGGGGAGCTGTTTTTT
CDR3: CASSFGGANTGELFF

D: NA
J: TRBJ2-2
size: few
V: TRBV27
DNA: TGTGCCAGCAGTTTATCGAGGGCAGGGGAGCTGTTTTTT
CDR3: CASSLSRAGELFF

D: NA
J: TRBJ1-2
size: NA
V: TRBV11-2
DNA: TGTGCCAGCAGCTTAGGGGCCCGAGCTTATGGCTACACCTTC
CDR3: CASSLGARAYGYTF

D: NA
J: TRBJ2-3
size: NA
V: TRBV2
DNA: TGTGCCAGCAGAGAATTCGGTCCAGATACGCAGTATTTT
CDR3: CASREFGPDTQYF

D: NA
J: TRBJ2-1
size: NA
V: TRBV6-5
DNA: TGTGCCAGCAGTTACAGGTGGGCGCCCTACAATGAGCAGTTCTTC
CDR3: CASSYRWAPYNEQFF

D: TRBD2
J: TRBJ2-5
size: NA
V: TRBV7-2
DNA: TGTGCCAGCAGCTCCCGGACTAGCGGGGGGGCGGAGACCCAGTACTTC
CDR3: CASSSRTSGGAETQYF

D: NA
J: TRBJ2-3
size: NA
V: TRBV6-5
DNA: TGTGCCAGCGGGGCTAGGAAAAATACGCAGTATTTT
CDR3: CASGARKNTQYF

D: TRBD2
J: TRBJ2-3
size: few
V: TRBV7-2
DNA: TGTGCCAGCAGCACCCGGTCGGGGCGGGGGTACACAGATACGCAGTATTTT
CDR3: CASSTRSGRGYTDTQYF

D: NA
J: TRBJ1-2
size: NA
V: TRBV6-5
DNA: TGTGCCAGCAGTTACTCTTCCGGGACGGGATATGGCTACACCTTC
CDR3: CASSYSSGTGYGYTF

D: TRBD2
J: TRBJ2-1
size: NA
V: TRBV3-1/TRBV3-2
DNA: TGTGCCAGCAGCCTAGGGCTAGCGGGGAACAATGAGCAGTTCTTC
CDR3: CASSLGLAGNNEQFF

D: NA
J: TRBJ1-1
size: once
V: TRBV5-4
DNA: TGTGCCAGCAGCTTGGATCAGGGTAACACTGAAGCTTTCTTT
CDR3: CASSLDQGNTEAFF

D: NA
J: TRBJ1-2
size: NA
V: TRBV4-3
DNA: TGCGCCAGCAGCCAAGAGGGATCTCAGCGCTATGGCTACACCTTC
CDR3: CASSQEGSQRYGYTF

D: TRBD1
J: TRBJ2-1
size: NA
V: TRBV24-1
DNA: TGTGCCACCAGTGACCGACAGGGTCTCGTGAATGAGCAGTTCTTC
CDR3: CATSDRQGLVNEQFF